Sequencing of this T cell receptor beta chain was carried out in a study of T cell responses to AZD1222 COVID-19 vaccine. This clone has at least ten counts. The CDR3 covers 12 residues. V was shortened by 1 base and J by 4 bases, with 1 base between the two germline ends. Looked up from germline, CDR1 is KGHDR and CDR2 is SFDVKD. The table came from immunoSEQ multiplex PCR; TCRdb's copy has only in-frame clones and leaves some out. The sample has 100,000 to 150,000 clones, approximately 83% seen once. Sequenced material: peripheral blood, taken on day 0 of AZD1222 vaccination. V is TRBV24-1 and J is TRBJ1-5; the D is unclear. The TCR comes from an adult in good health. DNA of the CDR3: TGTGCCACCAGTGATTTAAATCAGCCCCAGCATTTT. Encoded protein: CATSDLNQPQHF.